The 15 T cell receptor beta chains presented below share a single source sample, sequenced in a study of tumor-infiltrating lymphocytes in primary liver carcinoma. From about 0.45 ug total RNA, TCR beta cDNA was generated with a primer in the constant region. Three-round nested multiplex PCR performed with slightly modified ARM-PCR produced the TCR beta libraries. In the first two PCR rounds, TRBV1-TRBV30 forward primers were paired with a C-beta reverse primer, and each round lasted approximately 10 cycles. From the multiplex PCR reads, TCRdb called clonotypes with MiXCR, one entry per CDR3 protein. The sample consists of some 190,000 distinct CDR3 sequences, less than 65% of them appearing once. Unsorted whole blood yielded blood RNA, and germline DNA was extracted as well. The sample comprised peripheral blood. Receptors were obtained from a man aged 35 to 55 with primary liver carcinoma and hepatitis B virus infection.

The rearrangement joins TRBV6-5 to TRBJ2-3; tentative D call: TRBD2 (6 bases). The germline CDR1 and CDR2 sequences are MNHEY and SVGAGI. Trimming stripped 7 bases from V and 4 bases from J, with 15 bases between. There are 14 residues in the CDR3. CDR3 DNA sequence: TGTGCCAGCAACGGGGGAGTCGATGCAGATACGCAGTATTTT. Translating gives CASNGGVDADTQYF.

The chain links TRBV7-9 to TRBJ2-7; D is undetermined. The CDR3 totals 13 residues. Germline V gene data show CDR1 as SEHNR and CDR2 as FQNEAQ (reference sequence). Trimming removed 5 bases at V and 2 bases at J, with 10 bases between. The CDR3 DNA reads TGTGCCAGCAGCCCGGACCCCCCCTACGAGCAGTACTTC. This sequence encodes CASSPDPPYEQYF.

This sequence joins TRBV6-1 and TRBJ1-2, with D possibly matching TRBD1 (5 bases). V lost 1 base, J lost 4 bases, and 7 bases lay in between. This CDR3 has 13 residues. Germline CDR1 is MNHNS and CDR2 is SASEGT. The CDR3 protein is CASSEGQFYGYTF. The CDR3, as DNA: TGTGCCAGCAGTGAAGGACAGTTCTATGGCTACACCTTC.

Comments on this clonotype: One junction end does not reproduce the germline sequence, and a read error may be involved. The rearrangement joins TRBV11-2 to TRBJ2-2, with D perhaps matching TRBD2 (5 bases). This CDR3 region has 15 residues. CDR1 is SGHAT, CDR2 FQNNGV, per germline. CDR3 residues: CASSLDPTSSWELFF. Here the CDR3 DNA reads TGTGCCAGCAGCTTAGACCCTACATCGTCGTGGGAGCTGTTTTTC.

Worth noting for this clonotype: In this CDR3 the conserved last residue, phenylalanine or tryptophan, is missing, so a read error is likely. The chain joins TRBV12-3 or TRBV12-4 to TRBJ2-3, with 7 bases aligning to TRBD1. Germline trimming cut 5 bases from V and 5 bases from J; bases unmatched to any gene: 10. The CDR3 loop spans 15 amino acids. The chain's CDR3 is CASSPRVGGLDTQYL. The CDR3 coding sequence is TGTGCCAGCAGTCCCAGGGTAGGGGGCTTAGATACGCAGTATTTA.

Many counts were recorded for this clonotype. This chain uses TRBV11-3 with TRBJ1-1; D is possibly TRBD1 (6 bases). Between the trimmed V and J ends, which lost 4 bases and 4 bases, there was a span of 13 bases. CDR3 length: 14 amino acids. Germline-derived CDR1 and CDR2 are SGHNT and YENEEA. As DNA, the CDR3 is TGTGCCAGCAGCTCATCAGGGGCGGGCACTGAAGCTTTCTTT. This gives the protein CASSSSGAGTEAFF.

Note on this clonotype: A read error may produce the germline difference seen at one junction end. The chain uses TRBV11-2 and TRBJ1-6, with D possibly TRBD1 on 5 matching bases. This CDR3 is 15 amino acids long. Per germline, CDR1 SGHAT and CDR2 FQNNGV. The CDR3 is CASGLVGGLNSPLHF. The CDR3 DNA reads as TGTGCCAGCGGCTTAGTTGGGGGACTAAATTCACCCCTCCATTTT.

This clonotype occurred many times. The chain uses TRBV7-8 and TRBJ2-7; D ambiguous. CDR1 and CDR2 (germline): SGHVS, FQNEAQ. Trimming removed 5 bases from V and 0 bases from J, with 14 bases in between. There are 15 residues in the CDR3. CDR3 in DNA: TGTGCCAGCAGCCCTAGGCGTCTCAGCTCCTACGAGCAGTACTTC. This translates into CASSPRRLSSYEQYF.

Details on this clonotype: The junction departs from the called germline gene at one end, perhaps through a read error. CDR3 in DNA: TGCAGTGTTGTGGACACAAAGGCCTTACATTTCTTC. It codes for CSVVDTKALHFF. The chain couples TRBV29-1 to TRBJ2-1, with a tentative D call TRBD1 (5 bases). CDR1 is SQVTM, CDR2 ANQGSEA, per germline. The CDR3 runs to 12 residues.

The gene calls are TRBV28 and TRBJ2-2; 7 positions agree with TRBD1. CDR3 size: 16 residues. V shed 5 bases and J 0 bases; nucleotides not matched to a gene: 6. Germline V lookup: CDR1 MDHEN, CDR2 SYDVKM. The CDR3 loop reads CASSPSGQPNTGELFF. The CDR3 nucleotides read TGTGCCAGCAGTCCATCGGGACAGCCGAACACCGGGGAGCTGTTTTTT.

This clonotype was recorded a few times. The CDR3 sequence is CASSYMGVSETQYF. The CDR3 region has the DNA TGTGCCAGCAGTTACATGGGAGTGAGCGAGACCCAGTACTTC. V usage is TRBV6-5 and J usage is TRBJ2-5, with a possible D match to TRBD2 (5 bases). Trimming stripped 2 bases from V and 5 bases from J, with 12 bases between. The CDR3 is made up of 14 amino acids. Per the germline V gene, CDR1 is MNHEY and CDR2 is SVGAGI.

Many counts were recorded for this clonotype. This chain connects TRBV6-6 to TRBJ1-1; 7 positions match TRBD1. Germline values: CDR1 MNHNY, CDR2 SVGAGI (reference sequence). V was clipped by 7 bases and J by 4 bases; unmatched bases: 12. This CDR3 has 15 residues. The CDR3 loop is CASNRGQKRATEAFF. The CDR3 nucleotides read TGTGCCAGCAACCGGGGACAGAAAAGGGCCACTGAAGCTTTCTTT.

The gene calls are TRBV6-5 and TRBJ2-7; 10 bases match TRBD1. The length of the CDR3 is 12 residues. Per the germline V gene, CDR1 is MNHEY and CDR2 is SVGAGI. Losses at the gene ends were 10 bases for V and 8 bases for J; bases not matched to a gene: 8. The CDR3 loop reads CATRRDRGQQYF. The CDR3 bases are TGTGCCACCCGCCGGGACAGGGGCCAGCAGTACTTC.

There are a few counts of this clonotype. This chain links TRBV29-1 with TRBJ1-1; D possibly corresponds to TRBD1 (5 bases). Trimming took 1 base from V and 4 from J, leaving 13 bases between them. Germline CDR1 is SQVTM and CDR2 is ANQGSEA. CDR3 length equals 14 residues. The CDR3 loop is CSVEAGSTGTEAFF. DNA for the CDR3: TGCAGCGTTGAAGCAGGGAGTACGGGCACTGAAGCTTTCTTT.

The CDR3 coding sequence is TGTGCCAGCAGCCAGGTTGGAGCTAATGAAAAACTGTTTTTT. Its translation: CASSQVGANEKLFF. The genes are TRBV4-2 and TRBJ1-4; D not certain. V shed 3 bases and J shed 3 bases, with 8 bases lying between them. CDR3 length equals 14 residues. Germline CDR1 LGHNA, CDR2 YNFKEQ.